What follows are 2 T cell receptor beta chains derived from one specimen sequenced in a study of T cell responses to AZD1222 COVID-19 vaccine. The data were produced by immunoSEQ multiplex PCR, yet TCRdb's version contains in-frame clones alone and is incomplete. The data show more than 85,000 clones, with more than 70% seen just once and approximately 15% held by the top ten. The source material was peripheral blood, sampled on day 0 of AZD1222 vaccination. All receptors derive from an adult in good health.

This clone was recorded a few times. V gene TRBV6-5 combines with J gene TRBJ1-2; no firm D call. V lost 7 bases and J 3 bases, leaving 18 bases between the germline ends. The CDR3 covers 15 residues. Germline-derived CDR1 and CDR2 are MNHEY and SVGAGI. The CDR3 loop reads CASTTVRRGDYGYTF. CDR3 bases: TGTGCCAGCACCACGGTCCGCCGCGGGGACTATGGCTACACCTTC.

The rearrangement joins TRBV6-1 to TRBJ2-3, with TRBD2 matching over 10 bases. Germline CDR1 reads MNHNS; CDR2 reads SASEGT. Trimming took 2 bases from V and 1 from J; bases not matched to a gene: 0. This CDR3 has 15 amino acids. The CDR3 region is CASSETSGGTDTQYF. CDR3 nucleotides: TGTGCCAGCAGTGAAACTAGCGGGGGCACAGATACGCAGTATTTT.